The TCR beta chain under discussion was sequenced for a study of blood T cell repertoires in COVID-19. Looking at the study overall: Acute and convalescent COVID-19 samples came from the United States, Italy and Spain. T cells, B-cell-depleted T cells, or PBMCs supplied cDNA or gDNA.

Original handling: Quantification of nucleated cells was approximated via reference gene primer amplification. Assay used: immunoSEQ multiplex PCR; TCRdb lists only in-frame clones, some missing. The V and J calls and clone size come from that table; D and trimming were worked out from the DNA. This repertoire shows roughly 200,000 clones, more than 80% found once; its top ten account for around 7.8%. CDR1 is SGHTA and CDR2 is FQGNSA in the germline V gene. The CDR3 runs to 15 residues. The V end was cut by 5 bases, the J end by 6 bases, with 17 bases between. Seattle cases were enrolled at active infection and followed longitudinally.

The chain joins TRBV7-2 to TRBJ2-4; tentative D call: TRBD2 (6 bases). The receptor was isolated from an elderly woman with COVID-19, enrolled during active disease. Sequenced input: peripheral blood. DNA for the CDR3: TGTGCCAGCAGCGGGGCACGGGGACTTAGAAACATTCAGTACTTC. This gives the protein CASSGARGLRNIQYF. The full variable domain, its missing parts supplied by reference TRBV7-2 and TRBJ2-4, is GAGVSQSPSNKVTEKGKDVELRCDPISGHTALYWYRQSLGQGLEFLIYFQGNSAPDKSGLPSDRFSAERTGGSVSTLTIQRTQQEDSAVYLCASSGARGLRNIQYFGAGTRLSVL.